The 23 T cell receptor beta chains listed next were all sequenced from one sample in a study of spatial heterogeneity in lung cancer. TCRdb analysed the 5' RACE reads with MiXCR anew, one entry per CDR3 protein. The sample lists roughly 99,000 distinct CDR3 sequences; approximately 20% were seen once. Time point given: blood at routine non-recurrence follow-up after resection. Sample: PBMCs, taken at follow-up. These receptors originate from a male donor with early-stage non-small cell lung cancer.

The chain uses TRBV6-6 and TRBJ2-2, with 10 bases that match TRBD1. In germline, CDR1 is MNHNY, CDR2 SVGAGI (reference sequence). The CDR3 spans 19 residues. The V segment lost 6 bases and the J segment 4 bases; nucleotides outside the gene matches: 17. CDR3 nucleotides: TGTGCCAGCAGCCAGGTCCCAATCGCGGGACAGGGGATCACCGGGGAGCTGTTTTTT. Translated, it gives CASSQVPIAGQGITGELFF.

V and J are TRBV9 and TRBJ1-6, with D unclear. Germline V CDR1 and CDR2: SGDLS, YYNGEE. Trimming took off 0 bases at V and 0 bases at J, with 4 bases between the two ends. The CDR3 sequence is 15 residues long. CDR3 residues: CASSVGSSYNSPLHF. CDR3 in DNA: TGTGCCAGCAGCGTAGGGAGCTCCTATAATTCACCCCTCCACTTT.

This sequence joins TRBV15 and TRBJ2-1; 8 bases align to TRBD2. Germline values: CDR1 LNHNV, CDR2 YYDKDF (reference sequence). The CDR3 contains 15 residues. V lost 1 base to trimming and J lost 2 bases; unmatched junction nucleotides: 1. CDR3 sequence (DNA): TGTGCCACCAGCAGAGTTAGCGGGGCCTACAATGAGCAGTTCTTC. Translation: CATSRVSGAYNEQFF. The complete variable domain, with remaining parts taken from reference TRBV15 and TRBJ2-1, reads DAMVIQNPRYQVTQFGKPVTLSCSQTLNHNVMYWYQQKSSQAPKLLFHYYDKDFNNEADTPDNFQSRRPNTSFCFLDIRSPGLGDTAMYLCATSRVSGAYNEQFFGPGTRLTVL.

This clonotype was detected ten times or more. The genes are TRBV4-3 and TRBJ1-1; D gene uncertain. Trimming removed 0 bases from V and 3 bases from J, with 11 bases in between. CDR3 length: 15 residues. Germline V gene data show CDR1 as LGHNA and CDR2 as YSLEER. CDR3 loop: CASSQESTSHTEAFF. The CDR3, as DNA: TGCGCCAGCAGCCAAGAATCAACTTCTCACACTGAAGCTTTCTTT.

The chain is built from TRBV5-5 and TRBJ2-2; TRBD1 agrees at 7 bases. This CDR3 is built from 17 residues. Germline V CDR1 and CDR2: SGHKS, YYEKEE (reference sequence). Losses at the gene ends were 4 bases for V and 1 base for J; bases not matched to a gene: 10. In DNA, the CDR3 is TGTGCCAGCAGCGGGGCCCCCGGGACAGTGAACACCGGGGAGCTGTTTTTT. This sequence encodes CASSGAPGTVNTGELFF.

This clonotype was found a few times. The chain's CDR3 is CASSYGRGNNEQFF. In DNA, the CDR3 is TGTGCCAGCAGCTACGGCAGGGGAAACAATGAGCAGTTCTTC. The V gene is TRBV7-8, the J gene TRBJ2-1, with a tentative D call TRBD1 (6 bases). This CDR3 is built from 14 residues. Trimming pared 4 bases from V and 5 bases from J, leaving 12 bases between. CDR1 is SGHVS and CDR2 is FQNEAQ in the germline V gene.

This chain connects TRBV7-9 to TRBJ1-2; no firm D call. Between the trimmed V and J ends, which lost 2 bases and 2 bases, there was a span of 0 bases. CDR1 SEHNR and CDR2 FQNEAQ come from the germline V gene (reference sequence). The CDR3 sequence is 11 residues long. The DNA for the CDR3 is TGTGCCAGCAGCTTAAACTATGGCTACACCTTC. Its protein product is CASSLNYGYTF.

This clonotype was seen a handful of times. V is TRBV6-1 and J is TRBJ2-3, with D tentatively TRBD1 (6 bases). Trimming removed 6 bases from V and 2 bases from J, with 15 bases in between. CDR1 and CDR2 (germline): MNHNS, SASEGT. CDR3 length: 15 amino acids. In nucleotides, the CDR3 is TGTGCCAGCAGCGGAGCCGGGACAATCACAGATACGCAGTATTTT. Amino acid sequence: CASSGAGTITDTQYF.

V and J are TRBV6-5 and TRBJ2-2; tentatively, D is TRBD1 (6 bases). Per germline, CDR1 MNHEY and CDR2 SVGAGI. Trimming took 0 bases from V and 7 from J, leaving 12 bases between them. The CDR3 extends over 15 amino acids. The CDR3 region has the DNA TGTGCCAGCAGTTACTCTACAGGGAGAGTCGGGGAGCTGTTTTTT. Translated: CASSYSTGRVGELFF.

The CDR3 DNA follows: TGTGCCATCAGGGGACTAGCGGGAACAGATACGCAGTATTTT. Amino acids: CAIRGLAGTDTQYF. V and J are TRBV10-3 and TRBJ2-3; 13 bases align to TRBD2. This CDR3 contains 14 residues. Germline V gene lookup returns CDR1 ENHRY and CDR2 SYGVKD. J gave up 3 bases and V 6 bases, and 0 bases lay outside the gene matches.

This clonotype was seen only a few times. The genes are TRBV4-2 and TRBJ2-7, with D uncertain. Germline-derived CDR1 and CDR2 are LGHNA and YNFKEQ. Trimming took off 0 bases at V and 0 bases at J, with 6 bases between the two ends. This CDR3 is built from 14 residues. The CDR3 nucleotides are TGTGCCAGCAGCCAAGATGGGAACTCCTACGAGCAGTACTTC. Its protein product is CASSQDGNSYEQYF.

This clonotype was seen repeatedly, ten times or more. V usage is TRBV7-9 and J usage is TRBJ2-5; D is perhaps TRBD2 (6 bases). The length of the CDR3 is 16 residues. From germline, CDR1 is SEHNR and CDR2 FQNEAQ (reference sequence). Between the trimmed V and J ends, which lost 7 bases and 3 bases, there was a span of 21 bases. In DNA, the CDR3 is TGTGCCAGCATGGGGGACGGGAGTCTTGTTGAAGAGACCCAGTACTTC. Translated, it gives CASMGDGSLVEETQYF.

The chain carries TRBV5-6 and TRBJ1-6; TRBD1 might be the D (5 bases). Germline V gene lookup returns CDR1 SGHDT and CDR2 YYEEEE. V shed 1 base and J shed 8 bases, with 10 bases lying between them. The CDR3 is 14 amino acids. CDR3: CASSLRLGDSPLHF. The CDR3 nucleotides are TGTGCCAGCAGCTTGAGACTGGGGGATTCACCCCTCCACTTT. The variable domain in full, completed from reference TRBV5-6 and TRBJ1-6, reads DAGVTQSPTHLIKTRGQQVTLRCSPKSGHDTVSWYQQALGQGPQFIFQYYEEEERQRGNFPDRFSGHQFPNYSSELNVNALLLGDSALYLCASSLRLGDSPLHFGNGTRLTVT.

This clonotype was detected only a few times. CDR3 loop: CASSIGGKSSYNEQFF. As DNA, the CDR3 is TGTGCCAGTAGTATTGGCGGAAAGAGCTCCTACAATGAGCAGTTCTTC. The V gene is TRBV19, the J gene TRBJ2-1; D is unclear. V gave up 3 bases and J gave up 0 bases, with 12 bases separating them. The germline gives CDR1 LNHDA, CDR2 SQIVND (reference sequence). The CDR3 loop spans 16 amino acids.

This rearrangement joins TRBV5-4 to TRBJ2-1; 9 bases map to TRBD2. Germline CDR1 is SGHNT and CDR2 is YYREEE (reference sequence). Unmatched junction bases numbered 2, after V lost 4 bases and J lost 0 bases. The CDR3 runs to 15 residues. CDR3 loop: CASSPRGGSYNEQFF. For the CDR3, the DNA is TGTGCCAGCAGCCCGCGGGGGGGCTCCTACAATGAGCAGTTCTTC.

The rearrangement joins TRBV20-1 to TRBJ2-3; tentatively, D is TRBD1 or TRBD2 (6 bases each). The germline gives CDR1 DFQATT, CDR2 SNEGSKA (reference sequence). Between the trimmed V and J ends, which lost 0 bases and 2 bases, there was a span of 18 bases. The CDR3 runs 17 residues. The CDR3 DNA reads TGCAGTGCTAGAGATTTAGCTGTGGGGGGCTACACAGATACGCAGTATTTT. This codes for CSARDLAVGGYTDTQYF.

The chain is built from TRBV12-3 or TRBV12-4 and TRBJ2-5, with D maybe TRBD1 (6 bases). The CDR3 loop spans 12 amino acids. Trimming stripped 6 bases from V and 5 bases from J, with 10 bases between. The CDR3 sequence: CASSRGLETQYF. In DNA form, the CDR3 reads TGTGCCAGCAGCAGGGGTCTGGAGACCCAGTACTTC.

This clonotype was detected only a few times. The J gene is TRBJ2-7, the V gene TRBV25-1, with D hard to call. The V gene's germline CDR1 is MGHDK and CDR2 SYGVNS. The CDR3 spans 15 residues. The V end was cut by 0 bases, the J end by 0 bases, with 9 bases between. CDR3 in DNA: TGTGCCAGCAGTGAATACAACCCTGGCTCCTACGAGCAGTACTTC. Residues: CASSEYNPGSYEQYF.

DNA for the CDR3: TGTGCCAGCAGTTTCCGGCGGGGACACGACTCCTACGAGCAGTACTTC. It yields the protein CASSFRRGHDSYEQYF. The rearrangement joins TRBV12-3 or TRBV12-4 to TRBJ2-7, with D perhaps given as TRBD1 or TRBD2 (6 bases each). V shed 3 bases and J shed 0 bases, with 15 bases lying between them. The CDR3 contains 16 residues.

This clonotype came up a few times. The V call is TRBV4-3, the J call TRBJ2-1; D not certain. The V and J ends lost 0 bases and 10 bases respectively, with 10 bases between them. The germline V gene has CDR1 LGHNA and CDR2 YSLEER. The CDR3 loop spans 13 amino acids. CDR3 in amino acids: CASSQDFGPEQFF. The CDR3 region has the DNA TGCGCCAGCAGCCAAGATTTCGGGCCGGAGCAGTTCTTC.

The gene calls are TRBV11-1 and TRBJ2-1; 15 bases fit TRBD2. The CDR3 has 17 residues. V shed 5 bases and J 1 base; nucleotides not matched to a gene: 3. Per the germline V gene, CDR1 is SGHAT and CDR2 is FQDESV (reference sequence). In nucleotides, the CDR3 is TGTGCCAGCAGCCCGGGACTAGCGGGAGGTTCCTACAATGAGCAGTTCTTC. Protein: CASSPGLAGGSYNEQFF.

CDR3 protein: CASSLEMGRRETQYF. The CDR3 DNA reads TGTGCCAGCAGCTTAGAAATGGGGCGCAGGGAGACCCAGTACTTC. The rearrangement uses TRBV7-2 and TRBJ2-5; tentative D call: TRBD1 (5 bases). Germline lookup yields CDR1 SGHTA and CDR2 FQGNSA. V lost 1 base and J 5 bases, leaving 14 bases between the germline ends. This CDR3 has 15 amino acids.

This clonotype was recorded a few times. The gene calls are TRBV18 and TRBJ2-7; no clear D gene. The CDR3 consists of 14 residues. Looked up from germline, CDR1 is KGHSH and CDR2 is LQKENI. Deletions cut 2 bases from V and 0 bases from J, with 8 bases between. In DNA, the CDR3 is TGTGCCAGCTCACCATCCGTAACCTCCTACGAGCAGTACTTC. Translating gives CASSPSVTSYEQYF.